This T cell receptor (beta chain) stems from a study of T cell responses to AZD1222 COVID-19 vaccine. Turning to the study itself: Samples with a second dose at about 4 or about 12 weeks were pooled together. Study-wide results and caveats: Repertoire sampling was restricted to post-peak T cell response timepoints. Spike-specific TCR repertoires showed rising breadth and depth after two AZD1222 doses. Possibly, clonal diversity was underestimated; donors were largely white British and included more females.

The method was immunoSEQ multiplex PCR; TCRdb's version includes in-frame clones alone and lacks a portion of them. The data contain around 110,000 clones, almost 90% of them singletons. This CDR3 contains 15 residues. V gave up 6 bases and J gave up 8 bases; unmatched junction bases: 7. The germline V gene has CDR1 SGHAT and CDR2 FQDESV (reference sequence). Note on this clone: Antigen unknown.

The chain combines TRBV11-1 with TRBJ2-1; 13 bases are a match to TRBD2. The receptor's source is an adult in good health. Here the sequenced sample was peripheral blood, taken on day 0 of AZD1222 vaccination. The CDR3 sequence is CASRLGTSGIDEQFF. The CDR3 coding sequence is TGTGCCAGCAGGCTCGGGACTAGCGGGATCGATGAGCAGTTCTTC.